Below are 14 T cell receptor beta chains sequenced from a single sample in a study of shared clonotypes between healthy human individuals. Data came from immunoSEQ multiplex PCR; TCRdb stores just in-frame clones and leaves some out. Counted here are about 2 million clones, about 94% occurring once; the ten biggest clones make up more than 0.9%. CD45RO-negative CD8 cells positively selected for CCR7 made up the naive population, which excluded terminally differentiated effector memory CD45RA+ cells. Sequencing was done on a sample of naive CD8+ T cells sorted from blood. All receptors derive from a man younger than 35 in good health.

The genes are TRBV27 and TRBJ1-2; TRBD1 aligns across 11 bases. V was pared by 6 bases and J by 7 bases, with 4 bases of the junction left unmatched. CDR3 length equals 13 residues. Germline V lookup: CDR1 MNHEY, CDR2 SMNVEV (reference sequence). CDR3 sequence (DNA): TGTGCCAGCAGGGACAGGGGGCTTTTTGGCTACACCTTC. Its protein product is CASRDRGLFGYTF.

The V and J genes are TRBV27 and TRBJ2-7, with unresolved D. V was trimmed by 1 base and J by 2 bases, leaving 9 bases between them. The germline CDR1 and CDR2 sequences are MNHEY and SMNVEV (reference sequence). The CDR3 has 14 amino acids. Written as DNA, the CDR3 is TGTGCCAGCAGTTTATACGCCACTCCCTACGAGCAGTACTTC. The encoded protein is CASSLYATPYEQYF.

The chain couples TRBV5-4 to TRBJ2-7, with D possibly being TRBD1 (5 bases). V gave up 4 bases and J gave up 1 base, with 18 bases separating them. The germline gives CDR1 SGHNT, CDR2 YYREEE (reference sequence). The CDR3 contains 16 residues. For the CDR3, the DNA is TGTGCCAGCAGCACCAAGCAGGGATTGTTGTCCTACGAGCAGTACTTC. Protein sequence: CASSTKQGLLSYEQYF.

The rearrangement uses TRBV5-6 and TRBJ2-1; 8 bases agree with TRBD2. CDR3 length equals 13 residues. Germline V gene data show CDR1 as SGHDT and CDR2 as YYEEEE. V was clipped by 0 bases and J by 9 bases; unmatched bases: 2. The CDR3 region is CASSLAGGPEQFF. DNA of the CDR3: TGTGCCAGCAGCTTGGCGGGAGGGCCTGAGCAGTTCTTC.

The CDR3 region is CASSLDTDSGNTIYF. DNA of the CDR3: TGTGCCAGCAGCTTAGACACGGACTCTGGAAACACCATATATTTT. The chain combines TRBV7-9 with TRBJ1-3, with D hard to call. The CDR3 contains 15 residues. V was cut by 1 base and J by 0 bases, with 7 bases left in between. CDR1 SEHNR and CDR2 FQNEAQ come from the germline V gene (reference sequence).

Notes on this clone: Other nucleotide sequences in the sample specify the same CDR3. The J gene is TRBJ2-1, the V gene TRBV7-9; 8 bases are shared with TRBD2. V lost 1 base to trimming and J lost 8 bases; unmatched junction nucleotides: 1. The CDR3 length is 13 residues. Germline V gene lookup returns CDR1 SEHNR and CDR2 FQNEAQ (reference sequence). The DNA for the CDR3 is TGTGCCAGCAGCTTAGTCGGGGGGGATGAGCAGTTCTTC. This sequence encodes CASSLVGGDEQFF. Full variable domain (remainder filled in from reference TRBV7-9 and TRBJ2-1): DTGVSQNPRHKITKRGQNVTFRCDPISEHNRLYWYRQTLGQGPEFLTYFQNEAQLEKSRLLSDRFSAERPKGSFSTLEIQRTEQGDSAMYLCASSLVGGDEQFFGPGTRLTVL.

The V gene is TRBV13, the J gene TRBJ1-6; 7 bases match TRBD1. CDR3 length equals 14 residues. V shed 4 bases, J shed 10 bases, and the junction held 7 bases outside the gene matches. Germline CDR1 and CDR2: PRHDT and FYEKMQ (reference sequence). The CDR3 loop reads CASSSTGKLSPLHF. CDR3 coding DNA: TGTGCCAGCAGCTCGACAGGGAAATTGTCACCCCTCCACTTT.

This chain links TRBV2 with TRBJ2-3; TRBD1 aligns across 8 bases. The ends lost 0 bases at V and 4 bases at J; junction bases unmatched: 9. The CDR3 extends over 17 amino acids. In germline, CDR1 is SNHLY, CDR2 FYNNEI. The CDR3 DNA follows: TGTGCCAGCAGTGAAGCGCTTCTGGACAGGGAATCAGATACGCAGTATTTT. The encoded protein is CASSEALLDRESDTQYF.

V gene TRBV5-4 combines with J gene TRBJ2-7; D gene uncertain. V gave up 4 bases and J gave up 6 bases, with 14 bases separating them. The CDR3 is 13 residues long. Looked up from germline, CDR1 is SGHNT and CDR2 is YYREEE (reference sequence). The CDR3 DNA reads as TGTGCCAGCAGCCCGGGCGGTTTGGGCGAGCAGTACTTC. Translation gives CASSPGGLGEQYF.

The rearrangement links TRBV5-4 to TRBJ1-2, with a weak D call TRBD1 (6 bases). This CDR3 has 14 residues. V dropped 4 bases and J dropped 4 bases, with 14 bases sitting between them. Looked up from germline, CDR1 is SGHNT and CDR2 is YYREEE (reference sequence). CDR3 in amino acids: CASSPMDSLYGYTF. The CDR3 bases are TGTGCCAGCAGCCCCATGGACAGTCTCTATGGCTACACCTTC.

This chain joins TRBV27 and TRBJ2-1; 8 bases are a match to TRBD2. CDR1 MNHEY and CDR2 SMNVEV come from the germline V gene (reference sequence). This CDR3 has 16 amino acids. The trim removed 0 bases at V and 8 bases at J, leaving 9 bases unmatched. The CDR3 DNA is TGTGCCAGCAGTTTATCCGTCGGGGGGGTTACCCATGAGCAGTTCTTC. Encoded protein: CASSLSVGGVTHEQFF.

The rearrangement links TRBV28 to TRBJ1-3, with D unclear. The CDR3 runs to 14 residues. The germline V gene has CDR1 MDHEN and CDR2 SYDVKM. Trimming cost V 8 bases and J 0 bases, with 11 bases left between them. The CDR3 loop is CASSDPDSGNTIYF. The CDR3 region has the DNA TGTGCCAGCTCAGACCCGGACTCTGGAAACACCATATATTTT.

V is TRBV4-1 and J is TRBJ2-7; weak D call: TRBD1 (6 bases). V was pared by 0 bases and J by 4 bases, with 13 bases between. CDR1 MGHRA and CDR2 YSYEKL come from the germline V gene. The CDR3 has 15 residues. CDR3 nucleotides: TGCGCCAGCAGCCAAGATTCTACAGGGATGTACGAGCAGTACTTC. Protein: CASSQDSTGMYEQYF.

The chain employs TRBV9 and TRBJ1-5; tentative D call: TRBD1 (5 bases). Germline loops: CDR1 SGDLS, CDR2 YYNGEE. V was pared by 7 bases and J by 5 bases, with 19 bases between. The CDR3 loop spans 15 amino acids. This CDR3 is CASGGGAPGDQPQHF. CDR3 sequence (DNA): TGTGCCAGCGGCGGTGGGGCCCCGGGGGATCAGCCCCAGCATTTT.